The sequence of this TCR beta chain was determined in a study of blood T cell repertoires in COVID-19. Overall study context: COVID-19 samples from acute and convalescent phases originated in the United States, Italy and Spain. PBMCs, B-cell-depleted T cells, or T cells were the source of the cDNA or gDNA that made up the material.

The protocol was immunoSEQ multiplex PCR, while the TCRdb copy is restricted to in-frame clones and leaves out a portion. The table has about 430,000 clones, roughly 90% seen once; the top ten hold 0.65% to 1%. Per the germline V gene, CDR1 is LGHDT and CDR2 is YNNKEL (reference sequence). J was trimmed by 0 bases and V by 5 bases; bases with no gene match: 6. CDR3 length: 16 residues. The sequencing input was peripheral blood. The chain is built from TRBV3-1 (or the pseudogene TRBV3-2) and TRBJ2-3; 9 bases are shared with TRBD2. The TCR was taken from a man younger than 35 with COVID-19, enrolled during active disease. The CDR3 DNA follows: TGTGCCAGCAGCTTGACGACTAGCGGAAGCACAGATACGCAGTATTTT. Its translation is CASSLTTSGSTDTQYF.